These 16 T cell receptor beta chains were all obtained from the same sample, sequenced in a study of blood T cell repertoires in COVID-19. Generated by immunoSEQ multiplex PCR, the TCRdb table keeps only in-frame clones and is missing some. The table has over 100,000 clones, around nine tenths seen once; the top ten hold roughly 3.1%. Sequencing was done on a sample of peripheral blood. The source of these receptors is a man aged 45-65 years with active or convalescent COVID-19.

The rearrangement joins TRBV12-2 to TRBJ1-4; the table's D call, TRBD1, was not checked against the DNA. TRBV12-2 corresponds to a pseudogene. The CDR3 is made up of 20 amino acids. CDR3 sequence reads: CASRLAGDRGHWATNEKLFF. In DNA form, the CDR3 reads TGTGCAAGTCGCTTAGCGGGAGACAGGGGGCACTGGGCAACTAATGAAAAACTGTTTTTT.

This clone was recorded once. The rearrangement uses TRBV4-1 and TRBJ2-1; TRBD2 matches 8 bases. The germline V gene has CDR1 MGHRA and CDR2 YSYEKL. V was clipped by 0 bases and J by 3 bases; unmatched bases: 1. This CDR3 is built from 15 residues. CDR3 in amino acids: CASSQDGTSYNEQFF. CDR3 nucleotide sequence: TGCGCCAGCAGCCAAGATGGGACTAGCTACAATGAGCAGTTCTTC.

This clone was seen a few times. The chain links TRBV28 to TRBJ1-6; 9 bases align to TRBD1. CDR3 length: 17 amino acids. Germline-derived CDR1 and CDR2 are MDHEN and SYDVKM. Trimming removed 3 bases from V and 6 bases from J; junction bases left unmatched: 9. This CDR3 is CASSFLDRGWSNSPLHF. The CDR3, as DNA: TGTGCCAGCAGTTTCCTTGACAGGGGGTGGTCTAATTCACCCCTCCACTTT.

This clone was seen once. The chain joins TRBV12-5 to TRBJ1-4; 7 bases fit TRBD1. J lost 5 bases, V lost 3 bases, and 6 bases had no gene match. The germline gives CDR1 LGHNT, CDR2 FRNRAP. The CDR3 totals 15 residues. Here the CDR3 reads CASGLGGQKNEKLFF. DNA for the CDR3: TGTGCTAGTGGTTTAGGGGGACAGAAGAATGAAAAACTGTTTTTT.

This clone was detected only a few times. This chain connects TRBV4-3 to TRBJ1-6, with D perhaps matching TRBD1 (6 bases). The CDR3 is 16 amino acids. Germline CDR1 LGHNA, CDR2 YSLEER. Trimming left V 3 bases short and J 1 base short, with 10 bases between. CDR3 coding DNA: TGCGCCAGCAGCCATGAAACAGGGTCCTATAATTCACCCCTCCACTTT. Translating gives CASSHETGSYNSPLHF.

V gene TRBV7-2 combines with J gene TRBJ2-5; 9 positions match TRBD2. CDR1 SGHTA and CDR2 FQGNSA come from the germline V gene. The junction had 6 bases not matched to a gene; V was cut back by 5 bases and J by 2 bases. The CDR3 has 15 amino acids. The chain's CDR3 is CASSPRTSAQETQYF. In nucleotides, the CDR3 is TGTGCCAGCAGCCCGCGGACTAGCGCACAAGAGACCCAGTACTTC.

V is TRBV6-6 and J is TRBJ1-5; 12 bases map to TRBD1. The CDR3 length is 16 residues. The V gene end was trimmed by 6 bases and the J gene end by 4 bases; junction bases not matched to a gene: 7. Germline CDR1 is MNHNY and CDR2 is SVGAGI (reference sequence). The CDR3 sequence: CASRAGQGAPNQPQHF. DNA for the CDR3: TGTGCCAGCAGAGCGGGACAGGGGGCTCCAAATCAGCCCCAGCATTTT.

The V gene is TRBV5-1, the J gene TRBJ2-1; 8 bases agree with TRBD2. This CDR3 is 15 amino acids long. The ends lost 0 bases at V and 3 bases at J; junction bases unmatched: 2. Germline CDR1 reads SGHRS; CDR2 reads YFSETQ. The CDR3 region has the DNA TGCGCCAGCAGCTTGGTGGCGGGGGGCTACAATGAGCAGTTCTTC. Its translation is CASSLVAGGYNEQFF.

The CDR3 DNA is TGTGCCAGCAGTGTGGGGGGGCCGCAAGAGACCCAGTACTTC. This codes for CASSVGGPQETQYF. The rearrangement links TRBV2 to TRBJ2-5; maybe TRBD2 (7 bases). Germline V gene lookup returns CDR1 SNHLY and CDR2 FYNNEI. V was cut by 4 bases and J by 2 bases, with 11 bases left in between. This CDR3 contains 14 residues.

The table lists this clone with a few counts. The CDR3 DNA follows: TGCGCCAGCAGCTTGGTAGAGCGGGACTATGGCTACACCTTC. This encodes CASSLVERDYGYTF. The chain employs TRBV5-1 and TRBJ1-2; D remains ambiguous. V was clipped by 0 bases and J by 3 bases, with 9 bases between them. CDR1 is SGHRS and CDR2 is YFSETQ in the germline V gene. This CDR3 spans 14 amino acids.

This clone was seen more than once but under ten times. This chain joins TRBV30 and TRBJ1-1; TRBD1 matches at 10 bases. The germline gives CDR1 GTSNPN, CDR2 SVGIG (reference sequence). After removal of 2 bases from V and 3 bases from J, the junction contained 9 bases not matched to a gene. CDR3 length equals 16 residues. The CDR3 here is CAWSKILTGGYTEAFF. The CDR3 DNA reads TGTGCCTGGAGTAAAATCTTGACAGGGGGCTACACTGAAGCTTTCTTT.

The genes are TRBV12-5 and TRBJ2-5, with 7 nucleotides matching TRBD2. The V segment lost 4 bases and the J segment 2 bases; nucleotides outside the gene matches: 4. CDR1 LGHNT and CDR2 FRNRAP come from the germline V gene. The CDR3 runs 14 residues. Written as DNA, the CDR3 is TGTGCTAGTGGTTCCCAGGGAGGGCAAGAGACCCAGTACTTC. Its translation: CASGSQGGQETQYF.

The chain uses TRBV9 and TRBJ2-3; TRBD2 aligns across 7 bases. The V and J ends lost 7 bases and 1 base, in that order; junction bases with no gene match: 0. Per the germline V gene, CDR1 is SGDLS and CDR2 is YYNGEE. The CDR3 loop spans 12 amino acids. The DNA for the CDR3 is TGTGCCAGCCGGGGGGGCACAGATACGCAGTATTTT. Translated: CASRGGTDTQYF.

This chain uses TRBV6-2 or TRBV6-3 with TRBJ2-3, with 11 bases identical to TRBD1. The CDR3 has 16 amino acids. Germline CDR1 MNHEY, CDR2 SVGEGT. Trimming took 5 bases from V and 7 from J; bases not matched to a gene: 11. CDR3 amino acids: CASSPGQGARTNTQYF. DNA for the CDR3: TGTGCCAGCAGTCCAGGACAGGGGGCAAGGACAAATACGCAGTATTTT.

This clone was counted once. This sequence joins TRBV28 and TRBJ2-2; a weak D match, TRBD2 (7 bases). Between the trimmed V and J ends, which lost 5 bases and 1 base, there was a span of 11 bases. The CDR3 has 15 amino acids. The germline V gene has CDR1 MDHEN and CDR2 SYDVKM. CDR3 residues: CASSTGGLNTGELFF. In DNA form, the CDR3 reads TGTGCCAGCAGTACCGGGGGGCTGAACACCGGGGAGCTGTTTTTT.

This chain connects TRBV29-1 to TRBJ2-5; 9 bases are a match to TRBD1. The CDR3 is 13 residues long. J gave up 2 bases and V 7 bases, and 5 bases lay outside the gene matches. Germline loops: CDR1 SQVTM, CDR2 ANQGSEA. CDR3 DNA: TGCAGCGCCAGGACAGGGGTACAAGAGACCCAGTACTTC. It translates to CSARTGVQETQYF.